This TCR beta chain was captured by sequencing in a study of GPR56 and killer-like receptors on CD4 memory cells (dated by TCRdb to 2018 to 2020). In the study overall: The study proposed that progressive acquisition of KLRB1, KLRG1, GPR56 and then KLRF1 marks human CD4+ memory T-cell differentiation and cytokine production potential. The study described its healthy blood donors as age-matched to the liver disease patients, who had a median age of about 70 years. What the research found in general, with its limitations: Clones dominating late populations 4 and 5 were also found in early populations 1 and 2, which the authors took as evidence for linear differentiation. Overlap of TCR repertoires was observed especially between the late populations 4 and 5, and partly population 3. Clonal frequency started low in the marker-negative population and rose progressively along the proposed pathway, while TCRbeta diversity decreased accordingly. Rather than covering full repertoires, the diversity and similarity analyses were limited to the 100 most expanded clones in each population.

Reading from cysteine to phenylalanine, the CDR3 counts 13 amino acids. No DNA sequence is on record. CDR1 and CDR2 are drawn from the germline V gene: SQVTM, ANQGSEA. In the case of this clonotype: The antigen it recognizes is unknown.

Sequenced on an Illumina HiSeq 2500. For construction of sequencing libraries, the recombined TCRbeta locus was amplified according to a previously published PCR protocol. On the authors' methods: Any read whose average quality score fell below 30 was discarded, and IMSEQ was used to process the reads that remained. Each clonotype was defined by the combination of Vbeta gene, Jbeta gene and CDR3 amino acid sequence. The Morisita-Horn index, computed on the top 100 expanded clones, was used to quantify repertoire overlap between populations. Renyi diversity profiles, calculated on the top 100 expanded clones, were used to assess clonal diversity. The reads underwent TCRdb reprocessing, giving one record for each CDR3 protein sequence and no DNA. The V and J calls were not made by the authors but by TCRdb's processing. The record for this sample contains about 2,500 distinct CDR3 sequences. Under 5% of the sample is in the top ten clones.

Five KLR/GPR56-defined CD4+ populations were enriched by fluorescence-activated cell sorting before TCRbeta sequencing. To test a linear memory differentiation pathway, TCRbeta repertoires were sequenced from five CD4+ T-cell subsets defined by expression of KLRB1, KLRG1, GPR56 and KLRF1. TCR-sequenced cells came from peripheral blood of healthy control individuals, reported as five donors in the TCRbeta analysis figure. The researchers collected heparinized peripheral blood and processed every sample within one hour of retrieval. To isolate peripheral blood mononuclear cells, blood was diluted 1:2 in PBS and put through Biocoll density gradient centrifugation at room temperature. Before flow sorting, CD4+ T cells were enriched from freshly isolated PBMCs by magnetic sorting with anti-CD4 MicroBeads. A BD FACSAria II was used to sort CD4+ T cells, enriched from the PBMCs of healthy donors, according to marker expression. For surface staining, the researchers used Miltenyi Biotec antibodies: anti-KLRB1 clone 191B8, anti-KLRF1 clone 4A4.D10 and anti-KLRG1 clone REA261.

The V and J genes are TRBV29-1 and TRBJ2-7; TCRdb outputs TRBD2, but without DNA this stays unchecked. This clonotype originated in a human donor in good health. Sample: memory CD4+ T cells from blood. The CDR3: CSVEDPEGFEQYF.